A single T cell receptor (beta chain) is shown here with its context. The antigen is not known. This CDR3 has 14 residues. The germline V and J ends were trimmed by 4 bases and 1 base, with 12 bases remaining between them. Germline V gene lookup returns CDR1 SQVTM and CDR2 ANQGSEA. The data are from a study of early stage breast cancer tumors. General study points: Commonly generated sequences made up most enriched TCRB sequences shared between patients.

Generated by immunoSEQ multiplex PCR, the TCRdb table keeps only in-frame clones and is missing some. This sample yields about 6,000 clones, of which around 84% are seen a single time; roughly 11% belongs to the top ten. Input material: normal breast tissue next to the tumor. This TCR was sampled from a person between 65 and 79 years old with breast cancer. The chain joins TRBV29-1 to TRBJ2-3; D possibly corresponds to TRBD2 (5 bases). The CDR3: CSVARDSGTDTQYF. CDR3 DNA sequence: TGCAGCGTTGCTCGAGATAGCGGCACAGATACGCAGTATTTT.